The 30 T cell receptor beta chains in this list originate from one sample, sequenced in a study of shared clonotypes between healthy human individuals. Clones were sequenced by immunoSEQ multiplex PCR, and TCRdb holds only the in-frame ones, with some missing. There are about 960,000 clones in the sample; 76% occur only once, and around 1.4% lies in the top ten. The sample was memory CD4+ T cells sorted from blood. The subset: CD45RA-negative fraction. These receptors originate from a man aged 18 to 29 in good health.

The rearrangement joins TRBV6-6 to TRBJ1-1; TRBD1 might be the D (6 bases). CDR3 size: 13 residues. Trimming pared 5 bases from V and 4 bases from J, leaving 11 bases between. Germline V gene data show CDR1 as MNHNY and CDR2 as SVGAGI (reference sequence). CDR3 protein: CASSRTEATEAFF. The CDR3, as DNA: TGTGCCAGCAGTCGGACAGAGGCCACTGAAGCTTTCTTT.

CDR3 loop: CASSIPGKRTEAFF. For the CDR3, the DNA is TGTGCCAGTAGTATTCCGGGGAAGAGGACTGAAGCTTTCTTT. The rearrangement uses TRBV19 and TRBJ1-1; D unresolved. Looked up from germline, CDR1 is LNHDA and CDR2 is SQIVND (reference sequence). Trimming left V 3 bases short and J 5 bases short, with 13 bases between. There are 14 residues in the CDR3.

The chain links TRBV5-1 to TRBJ2-2, with TRBD2 matching 10 bases. CDR1 and CDR2 (germline): SGHRS, YFSETQ. The CDR3 has 17 residues. The J segment lost 5 bases and the V segment lost 0 bases, leaving 7 bases of the junction unmatched. The CDR3 reads CASSLAIAGGQTGELFF. In DNA, the CDR3 is TGCGCCAGCAGCTTGGCGATAGCGGGGGGCCAGACCGGGGAGCTGTTTTTT.

This clone was counted at least ten times. The V gene is TRBV10-3, the J gene TRBJ2-6; D possibly corresponds to TRBD1 (6 bases). Trimming removed 3 bases at V and 3 bases at J, with 9 bases between. Germline V gene data show CDR1 as ENHRY and CDR2 as SYGVKD. The CDR3 contains 15 residues. CDR3 sequence (DNA): TGTGCCATCAGTGATCTAGGGGGTGGGGCCAACGTCCTGACTTTC. Translated: CAISDLGGGANVLTF.

The chain links TRBV7-9 to TRBJ2-7; D possibly corresponds to TRBD2 (5 bases). The germline V gene has CDR1 SEHNR and CDR2 FQNEAQ (reference sequence). V was clipped by 4 bases and J by 2 bases, with 12 bases between them. The length of the CDR3 is 14 residues. The CDR3 DNA follows: TGTGCCAGCAGCTCCGGGATAAACGCCTACGAGCAGTACTTC. It yields the protein CASSSGINAYEQYF.

The chain is built from TRBV19 and TRBJ1-2; tentative D call: TRBD1 (5 bases). V was pared by 8 bases and J by 2 bases, with 15 bases between. This CDR3 contains 14 residues. CDR1 is LNHDA and CDR2 is SQIVND in the germline V gene (reference sequence). The CDR3 DNA reads TGTGCCAGTCGCACTCTACAGGCGAACTATGGCTACACCTTC. Translated, it gives CASRTLQANYGYTF.

This chain links TRBV6-6 with TRBJ1-5, with D unclear. Looked up from germline, CDR1 is MNHNY and CDR2 is SVGAGI (reference sequence). V was cut by 7 bases and J by 8 bases, with 6 bases left in between. CDR3 length: 10 residues. CDR3 residues: CASNLKPQHF. The CDR3 DNA sequence: TGTGCCAGCAATTTGAAGCCCCAGCATTTT.

The V gene is TRBV29-1, the J gene TRBJ2-7; D possibly corresponds to TRBD2 (5 bases). Germline V gene lookup returns CDR1 SQVTM and CDR2 ANQGSEA. The length of the CDR3 is 13 residues. Trimming took off 7 bases at V and 4 bases at J, with 17 bases between the two ends. In DNA, the CDR3 is TGCAGCGCTAAAACGCCGGGGAGTTACGAGCAGTACTTC. Residues: CSAKTPGSYEQYF.

The chain recombines TRBV29-1 with TRBJ2-7, with unresolved D. The CDR3 extends over 12 amino acids. V lost 5 bases to trimming and J lost 5 bases, with 13 bases between them. Germline CDR1 is SQVTM and CDR2 is ANQGSEA. CDR3 DNA: TGCAGCGTTCTCCCAACGGCCAACGAGCAGTACTTC. Amino acids: CSVLPTANEQYF.

This sequence joins TRBV7-2 and TRBJ2-5; 8 bases are a match to TRBD1. V was pared by 5 bases and J by 4 bases, with 9 bases of the junction left unmatched. This CDR3 is built from 15 residues. Germline assignment: CDR1 SGHTA and CDR2 FQGNSA. The chain's CDR3 is CASSPTGTGGETQYF. DNA for the CDR3: TGTGCCAGCAGCCCGACCGGGACAGGAGGAGAGACCCAGTACTTC.

The chain combines TRBV6-6 with TRBJ1-2; D is uncertain. Trimming removed 2 bases from V and 5 bases from J, with 9 bases in between. This CDR3 region has 13 residues. Germline V CDR1 and CDR2: MNHNY, SVGAGI (reference sequence). The CDR3 is CASSYAERYGYTF. The CDR3 bases are TGTGCCAGCAGTTACGCAGAACGGTATGGCTACACCTTC.

The V and J genes are TRBV27 and TRBJ1-2; the D is unclear. Trimming cost V 5 bases and J 8 bases, with 12 bases left between them. Germline loops: CDR1 MNHEY, CDR2 SMNVEV (reference sequence). This CDR3 spans 12 amino acids. The CDR3 nucleotides read TGTGCCAGCAGTGCCTATACCGGGGGCTACACCTTC. Translated, it gives CASSAYTGGYTF.

This clone was counted at least ten times. The rearrangement links TRBV7-8 to TRBJ1-4; D remains ambiguous. V was pared by 3 bases and J by 14 bases, with 16 bases between. There are 13 residues in the CDR3. Germline V gene data show CDR1 as SGHVS and CDR2 as FQNEAQ. CDR3 amino acids: CASSLGMGSMLFF. CDR3 nucleotides: TGTGCCAGCAGCTTGGGTATGGGGTCTATGCTGTTTTTT.

The chain links TRBV6-6 to TRBJ1-2, with TRBD1 matching 7 bases. The V gene's germline CDR1 is MNHNY and CDR2 SVGAGI (reference sequence). J gave up 13 bases and V 2 bases, and 7 bases lay outside the gene matches. This CDR3 has 12 amino acids. The CDR3 region has the DNA TGTGCCAGCAGTTACACCAGGGGGGACACCACCTTC. Protein product: CASSYTRGDTTF.

This clone was observed a few times. The chain is built from TRBV2 and TRBJ2-5; D gene unclear. Germline lookup yields CDR1 SNHLY and CDR2 FYNNEI. This CDR3 spans 15 amino acids. Trimming left V 3 bases short and J 2 bases short, with 13 bases between. The CDR3 bases are TGTGCCAGCAGTGATTCCGGTAATCAACAAGAGACCCAGTACTTC. Its translation is CASSDSGNQQETQYF.

The rearrangement joins TRBV4-3 to TRBJ2-3, with 7 bases lining up with TRBD1. This CDR3 is built from 16 residues. The trim removed 1 base at V and 2 bases at J, leaving 6 bases unmatched. Per the germline V gene, CDR1 is LGHNA and CDR2 is YSLEER. The DNA for the CDR3 is TGCGCCAGCAGCCAAGCGTCAAAGGGGGCCACAGATACGCAGTATTTT. It is translated as CASSQASKGATDTQYF.

This sequence joins TRBV2 and TRBJ2-1; 9 nucleotides agree with TRBD2. Looked up from germline, CDR1 is SNHLY and CDR2 is FYNNEI. CDR3 size: 16 residues. V shed 4 bases and J 2 bases; nucleotides not matched to a gene: 6. The CDR3 DNA sequence: TGTGCCAGCAGTGCGTCAGCGGGGGGTCCCTACAATGAGCAGTTCTTC. The encoded protein is CASSASAGGPYNEQFF.

The chain uses TRBV7-9 and TRBJ1-3, with D unclear. V dropped 3 bases and J dropped 0 bases, with 12 bases sitting between them. Germline V gene sequence: CDR1 SEHNR, CDR2 FQNEAQ (reference sequence). The CDR3 sequence is 16 residues long. The DNA for the CDR3 is TGTGCCAGCAGCTTCTTTGGCTTGAGCTCTGGAAACACCATATATTTT. The encoded protein is CASSFFGLSSGNTIYF.

The chain links TRBV6-6 to TRBJ1-5, with a possible D match to TRBD1 (6 bases). Deletions cut 2 bases from V and 6 bases from J, with 14 bases between. CDR1 is MNHNY, CDR2 SVGAGI, per germline (reference sequence). The CDR3 is 15 residues long. The CDR3 region is CASSYQGQGGQPQHF. CDR3 DNA sequence: TGTGCCAGCAGTTACCAGGGGCAAGGGGGTCAGCCCCAGCATTTT.

The chain joins TRBV5-4 to TRBJ1-2; D possibly corresponds to TRBD1 (6 bases). Germline-derived CDR1 and CDR2 are SGHNT and YYREEE (reference sequence). CDR3 length: 16 amino acids. Trimming took off 3 bases at V and 4 bases at J, with 19 bases between the two ends. CDR3 sequence (DNA): TGTGCCAGCAGCTCCGCGGATGGGGCCAGGGGCTATGGCTACACCTTC. Protein: CASSSADGARGYGYTF. The complete variable domain, with remaining parts taken from reference TRBV5-4 and TRBJ1-2, reads ETGVTQSPTHLIKTRGQQVTLRCSSQSGHNTVSWYQQALGQGPQFIFQYYREEENGRGNFPPRFSGLQFPNYSSELNVNALELDDSALYLCASSSADGARGYGYTFGSGTRLTVV.

This clone was recorded only once. Other nucleotide sequences from this sample produce the same CDR3. V gene TRBV5-1 combines with J gene TRBJ1-2, with D uncertain. The CDR3 contains 13 residues. From germline, CDR1 is SGHRS and CDR2 YFSETQ. With 0 bases removed from V and 5 bases from J, the gap between germline ends came to 8 bases. CDR3 DNA sequence: TGCGCCAGCAGCTTGGACAGTACGTATGGCTACACCTTC. Translation: CASSLDSTYGYTF.

This clone was observed a handful of times. The gene calls are TRBV28 and TRBJ2-5; 8 nucleotides match TRBD2. The CDR3 contains 16 residues. The V segment lost 7 bases and the J segment 2 bases; nucleotides outside the gene matches: 12. Germline lookup yields CDR1 MDHEN and CDR2 SYDVKM. The CDR3 region has the DNA TGTGCCAGCATTACAGCGGGGGCGATATCTCAAGAGACCCAGTACTTC. Residues: CASITAGAISQETQYF.

This clone was seen a few times. The chain recombines TRBV5-6 with TRBJ1-2, with 9 bases matching TRBD1. The germline V gene encodes CDR1 SGHDT and CDR2 YYEEEE. The CDR3 sequence is 14 residues long. V gave up 3 bases and J gave up 4 bases; unmatched junction bases: 4. CDR3 region: CASSWTGEAYGYTF. In nucleotides, the CDR3 is TGTGCCAGCAGCTGGACAGGGGAGGCCTATGGCTACACCTTC.

The chain has TRBV6-1 and TRBJ2-7; D gene ambiguous. Germline V gene sequence: CDR1 MNHNS, CDR2 SASEGT. V gave up 1 base and J gave up 0 bases, with 7 bases separating them. This CDR3 has 14 residues. The CDR3: CASSEGVGSYEQYF. The CDR3 DNA reads as TGTGCCAGCAGTGAAGGGGTGGGCTCCTACGAGCAGTACTTC.

The chain carries TRBV2 and TRBJ1-6; unclear D gene. The V end lost 10 bases, the J end lost 5 bases, and 9 bases lay between the germline ends. There are 12 residues in the CDR3. Germline-derived CDR1 and CDR2 are SNHLY and FYNNEI. The CDR3 region is CATRTDNSPLHF. The CDR3 DNA sequence: TGTGCCACTCGGACGGATAATTCACCCCTCCACTTT.

The gene calls are TRBV7-3 and TRBJ1-6; D is perhaps TRBD1 (5 bases). Germline values: CDR1 SGHTA, CDR2 FQGTGA. V lost 1 base and J lost 8, with 18 bases in between. This CDR3 has 17 residues. The CDR3 DNA is TGTGCCAGCAGCTTAATTTACAGGAAGAACGTAGATTCACCCCTCCACTTT. This sequence encodes CASSLIYRKNVDSPLHF.

V gene TRBV4-1 combines with J gene TRBJ1-6; D is unresolved. The length of the CDR3 is 18 residues. The germline gives CDR1 MGHRA, CDR2 YSYEKL. Trimming stripped 0 bases from V and 0 bases from J, with 12 bases between. This CDR3 is CASSQEAPSSSYNSPLHF. The DNA for the CDR3 is TGCGCCAGCAGCCAAGAGGCTCCGTCGAGCTCCTATAATTCACCCCTCCACTTT.

This chain's CDR3 is CASSVGQGRAFF. CDR3 DNA: TGTGCCAGCAGCGTGGGACAGGGGAGGGCTTTCTTT. This chain joins TRBV9 and TRBJ1-1; 10 bases fit TRBD1. With 2 bases clipped from V and 11 bases from J, the junction kept 3 bases outside the gene matches. CDR1 and CDR2 (germline): SGDLS, YYNGEE. This CDR3 contains 12 residues.

This clone has just a few counts. The rearrangement joins TRBV27 to TRBJ1-5; no clear D gene. Trimming left V 6 bases short and J 0 bases short, with 6 bases between. The germline gives CDR1 MNHEY, CDR2 SMNVEV (reference sequence). The CDR3 has 13 residues. The CDR3 nucleotides are TGTGCCAGCAGCTACAGTAGCAATCAGCCCCAGCATTTT. Its translation is CASSYSSNQPQHF.

The chain couples TRBV28 to TRBJ1-1; maybe TRBD1 (5 bases). This CDR3 contains 12 residues. With 7 bases removed from V and 8 bases from J, the gap between germline ends came to 14 bases. Germline V lookup: CDR1 MDHEN, CDR2 SYDVKM. The CDR3 region is CASTYQTAEAFF. In nucleotides, the CDR3 is TGTGCCAGCACCTATCAGACAGCCGAAGCTTTCTTT.